This record concerns one T cell receptor (beta chain) sequence. The source of the sample is a study of blood T cell repertoires in COVID-19. Generated by immunoSEQ multiplex PCR, the TCRdb table keeps only in-frame clones and is missing some. The sample lists some 190,000 clones, more than 75% occurring once. The CDR3 covers 16 residues. V lost 3 bases, J lost 6 bases, and 14 bases stayed unmatched. Germline-derived CDR1 and CDR2 are SGHVS and FQNEAQ. The V and J genes are TRBV7-8 and TRBJ2-7; 7 nucleotides align to TRBD2. The source material was peripheral blood. The sequence derives from a woman at least 80 years old with acute or convalescent COVID-19. The CDR3 here is CASSFPIVGGEREQYF. CDR3 nucleotide sequence: TGTGCCAGCAGCTTCCCCATAGTGGGAGGGGAGCGCGAGCAGTACTTC.